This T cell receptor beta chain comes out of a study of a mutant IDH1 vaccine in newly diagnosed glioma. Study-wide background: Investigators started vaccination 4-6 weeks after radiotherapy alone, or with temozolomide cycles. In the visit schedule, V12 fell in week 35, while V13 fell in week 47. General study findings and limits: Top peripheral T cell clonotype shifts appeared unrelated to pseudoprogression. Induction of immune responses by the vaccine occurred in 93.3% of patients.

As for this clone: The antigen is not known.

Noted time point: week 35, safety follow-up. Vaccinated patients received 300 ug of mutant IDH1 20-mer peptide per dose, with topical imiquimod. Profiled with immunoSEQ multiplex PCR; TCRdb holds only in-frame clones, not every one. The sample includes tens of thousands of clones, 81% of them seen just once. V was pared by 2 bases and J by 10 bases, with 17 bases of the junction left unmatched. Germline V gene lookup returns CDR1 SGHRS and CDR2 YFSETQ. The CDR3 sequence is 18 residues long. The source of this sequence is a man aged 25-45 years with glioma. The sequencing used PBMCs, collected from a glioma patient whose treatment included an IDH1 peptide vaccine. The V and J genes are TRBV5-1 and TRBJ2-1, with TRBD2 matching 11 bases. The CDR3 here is CASSFLFLSGLAGGEQFF. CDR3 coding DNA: TGCGCCAGCAGCTTTCTTTTTTTATCGGGGCTAGCGGGGGGAGAGCAGTTCTTC. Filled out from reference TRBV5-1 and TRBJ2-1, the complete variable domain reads KAGVTQTPRYLIKTRGQQVTLSCSPISGHRSVSWYQQTPGQGLQFLFEYFSETQRNKGNFPGRFSGRQFSNSRSEMNVSTLELGDSALYLCASSFLFLSGLAGGEQFFGPGTRLTVL.